Listed below are T cell receptor beta chains from one sample, sequenced in a study of glioma-infiltrating T cells after dendritic cell vaccination. Sequenced by immunoSEQ multiplex PCR; TCRdb stores in-frame clones only, minus some. Counted here are 90,000 to 100,000 clones, about 80% occurring once; the ten biggest clones make up around 5.4%. The specimen was blood, collected before dendritic cell vaccination. These receptors all stem from a human donor with glioblastoma. The CDR3 runs from the conserved cysteine through the conserved F or W. Each record gives: clone size, CDR3 length, V gene, D gene, J gene, CDR3 DNA, CDR3 protein. The D gene is left open where the match is weak. Size tells how often a clone was seen (once, few, many) or the class of an expanded clone, and some rows leave it out.

>-|15|TRBV21-1|-|TRBJ2-3
TGTGCCAGCAGCACGCGGGAGTCGGGTTGGGATACGCAGTATTTT
CASSTRESGWDTQYF
>-|15|TRBV7-2|TRBD2|TRBJ2-1
TGTGCCAGCAGAATCTGGACTAGCGTCTACAATGAGCAGTTCTTC
CASRIWTSVYNEQFF
>-|16|TRBV29-1|TRBD1|TRBJ1-4
TGCAGCGCTTGGGACAGGGGGCGAGGGGCTAATGAAAAACTGTTTTTT
CSAWDRGRGANEKLFF
>-|14|TRBV5-1|-|TRBJ2-3
TGCGCCAGCAGCTTGCAGGGGGGTACAGATACGCAGTATTTT
CASSLQGGTDTQYF
>-|14|TRBV11-2|TRBD1|TRBJ2-3
TGTGCCAGCAGCCCGGATGACAGGGTGAATACGCAGTATTTT
CASSPDDRVNTQYF
>-|14|TRBV6-5|-|TRBJ1-1
TGTGCCAGCAGTTCTTACTCTAAGAACACTGAAGCTTTCTTT
CASSSYSKNTEAFF
>-|15|TRBV21-1|-|TRBJ2-7
TGTGCCAGCAGCAAAGGCATGAGAGGGTCCTACGAGCAGTACTTC
CASSKGMRGSYEQYF
>-|16|TRBV7-3|TRBD2|TRBJ2-2
TGTGCCAGCAGCTTGACTAGCGGCGGGAACACCGGGGAGCTGTTTTTT
CASSLTSGGNTGELFF
>-|13|TRBV7-2|TRBD1|TRBJ2-7
TGTGCCAGCAGCTCGACAGGGCTCTACGAGCAGTACTTC
CASSSTGLYEQYF
>-|15|TRBV6-5|TRBD1|TRBJ1-5
TGTGCCAGCAGTTTAGACAGGGGAGGCAATCAGCCCCAGCATTTT
CASSLDRGGNQPQHF
>-|14|TRBV2|TRBD1|TRBJ1-2
TGTGCCAGCAGCCGACAGGGTTTGAACTATGGCTACACCTTC
CASSRQGLNYGYTF
>-|16|TRBV11-2|TRBD2|TRBJ2-5
TGTGCCAGCAGCTTAGGGGTACTAGCGGGAGGAGAGACCCAGTACTTC
CASSLGVLAGGETQYF
>few|14|TRBV2|-|TRBJ2-5
TGTGCCAGTGTACTGACTTGGTACCAAGAGACCCAGTACTTC
CASVLTWYQETQYF
>few|14|TRBV5-1|TRBD1|TRBJ1-5
TGCGCCAGCAGCACGGGACAGCCTAATCAGCCCCAGCATTTT
CASSTGQPNQPQHF
>-|17|TRBV19|-|TRBJ2-2
TGTGCCAGTAGTATTAAGAGGAGACTCTCGAACACCGGGGAGCTGTTTTTT
CASSIKRRLSNTGELFF
>medium-sized|12|TRBV11-2|-|TRBJ2-7
TGTGCCAGCAGCCTAAGGGGACTCGAGCAGTACTTC
CASSLRGLEQYF
>-|16|TRBV5-1|TRBD2|TRBJ2-5
TGCGCCAGCAGTCCTCTAGCGGGGGAACCACAAGAGACCCAGTACTTC
CASSPLAGEPQETQYF
>-|15|TRBV19|-|TRBJ1-2
TGTGCCAGTAGTATGTCGCACGTTGGCGGGGGTGGCTACACCTTC
CASSMSHVGGGGYTF
>-|15|TRBV7-7|TRBD2|TRBJ2-3
TGTGCTAGCAGCTTAACCCTAGCGGGGGGAGATACGCAGTATTTT
CASSLTLAGGDTQYF
>-|15|TRBV18|TRBD1|TRBJ1-4
TGTGCCAGCTCACCTCCGACAGGGATTAATGAAAAACTGTTTTTT
CASSPPTGINEKLFF
>-|15|TRBV6-6|-|TRBJ2-2
TGTGCCAGCAGTCCCACCTCCACGGGTGGCGGGGAGCTGTTTTTT
CASSPTSTGGGELFF
>-|14|TRBV5-1|TRBD1|TRBJ2-7
TGCGCCAGCAGCGGGACAGGGGTAAACTACGAGCAGTACTTC
CASSGTGVNYEQYF
>-|15|TRBV7-9|TRBD2|TRBJ2-2
TGTGCCAGCACCCCCAGCGGGGTGAACACCGGGGAGCTGTTTTTT
CASTPSGVNTGELFF
>-|13|TRBV30|-|TRBJ1-1
TGTGCCTGGAGCGGGATCTTGAACACTGAAGCTTTCTTT
CAWSGILNTEAFF
>once|19|TRBV27|TRBD1|TRBJ2-7
TGTGCCAGCAGTTTAAGGGCTATGCCTGCCGGGACAGGGCCCCACGAGCAGTACTTC
CASSLRAMPAGTGPHEQYF
>-|13|TRBV5-1|-|TRBJ2-2
TGCGCCAGCAGCTGGACAGTCGCCGGGGAGCTGTTTTTT
CASSWTVAGELFF
>-|13|TRBV6-4|-|TRBJ2-7
TGTGCCAGCCCGGGACACAATGGGGAAGAGCAGTACTTC
CASPGHNGEEQYF
>-|18|TRBV5-4|TRBD1|TRBJ1-6
TGTGCCAGCAGCTGGGGGACAGGGGGCGCGTCCTATAATTCACCCCTCCACTTT
CASSWGTGGASYNSPLHF
>-|15|TRBV5-1|TRBD2|TRBJ2-3
TGCGCCAGCAGCTTGCCGGGGGACTACACAGATACGCAGTATTTT
CASSLPGDYTDTQYF
>-|13|TRBV5-1|TRBD1|TRBJ1-4
TGCGCCAGCAGCTTCGAAGGACAGGCGGAACTGTTTTTT
CASSFEGQAELFF
>-|14|TRBV27|-|TRBJ2-1
TGTGCCAGCAGTTTCTACAGGGTAGTCGATGAGCAGTTCTTC
CASSFYRVVDEQFF
>-|14|TRBV6-5|TRBD1|TRBJ1-2
TGTGCCAGCCTAAGGACAGGGGGCTCCTATGGCTACACCTTC
CASLRTGGSYGYTF
>-|16|TRBV28|-|TRBJ1-1
TGTGCCAGCAGTCCCGCGGGGGAGGGACGGAACACTGAAGCTTTCTTT
CASSPAGEGRNTEAFF
>-|12|TRBV5-1|TRBD1|TRBJ1-1
TGCGCCAGCAGCTTCGGACAGGCTGAAGCTTTCTTT
CASSFGQAEAFF
>-|14|TRBV9|TRBD2|TRBJ2-3
TGTGCCAGCAGCGAGGGGAGGGTCACAGATACGCAGTATTTT
CASSEGRVTDTQYF
>-|14|TRBV30|TRBD1|TRBJ2-7
TGTGCCTGGAGTACAAGACAGGGTACCTACGAGCAGTACTTC
CAWSTRQGTYEQYF
>once|18|TRBV11-3|TRBD2|TRBJ2-1
TGTGCCAGCAGCGTAAATGGACTAGCGGGAGGGGAATACAATGAGCAGTTCTTC
CASSVNGLAGGEYNEQFF
>once|13|TRBV18|TRBD2|TRBJ2-7
TGTGCCAGCTCACCGGGACTAAGCGACGAGCAGTACTTC
CASSPGLSDEQYF
>-|14|TRBV28|-|TRBJ1-1
TGTGCCAGCAGTTTACCAGTCCGGAACACTGAAGCTTTCTTT
CASSLPVRNTEAFF
>once|13|TRBV2|TRBD2|TRBJ2-3
TGTGCCAGCAAGCGGGGGGGCACAGATACGCAGTATTTT
CASKRGGTDTQYF
>-|15|TRBV28|TRBD1|TRBJ1-3
TGTGCCAGCAGTGAAGGGACAGCCTCTGGAAACACCATATATTTT
CASSEGTASGNTIYF
>-|14|TRBV7-9|-|TRBJ2-1
TGTGCCAGCAGCCGACCGGGAAGGTACAATGAGCAGTTCTTC
CASSRPGRYNEQFF